The T cell receptor (beta chain) under discussion was sequenced for a study of cytomegalovirus exposure and HLA in healthy donors. For the study at large: The approximately 610 first-cohort repertoires shared a platform with the 130 or so validation repertoires, as reported in a later analysis.

The J segment lost 4 bases and the V segment lost 3 bases, leaving 7 bases of the junction unmatched. Per the germline V gene, CDR1 is SGHVS and CDR2 is FQNEAQ. This CDR3 is built from 16 residues. Whole-study results and caveats: The investigators catalogued 160 or so TCR beta chains as cytomegalovirus-associated.

Clones were sequenced by immunoSEQ multiplex PCR, and TCRdb holds only the in-frame ones, with some missing. The table includes 65,000 to 75,000 clones, approximately 96% detected once. For this clone: The antigen is unknown.

The receptor's source is a woman under 30 in good health and CMV-seropositive. V and J are TRBV7-8 and TRBJ2-1; TRBD1 matches at 9 bases. The sample consisted of PBMCs. CDR3 residues: CASSFYGQGKYNEQFF. The CDR3 region has the DNA TGTGCCAGCAGCTTTTACGGACAGGGGAAATACAATGAGCAGTTCTTC.